This T cell receptor beta chain was sequenced during a study of blood T cell repertoires in COVID-19. Study details: Acute-phase and convalescent COVID-19 samples originated in the United States, Italy and Spain. PBMCs, B-cell-depleted T cells, or T cells were the source of the cDNA or gDNA that made up the material.

V was clipped by 5 bases and J by 4 bases, with 8 bases between them. This CDR3 has 12 amino acids. Germline assignment: CDR1 SGHTA and CDR2 FQGNSA. Source study methods: From reference gene primer amplification, estimates of nucleated cell counts were derived. The assay was immunoSEQ multiplex PCR, and TCRdb's table has in-frame clones only and misses some. V and J calls and clone size are those listed in that table; D and trimming were worked out from the DNA. The profile shows around 170,000 clones, under 85% of them singletons. Sequenced sample: peripheral blood. The clonotype originates from a woman in her thirties or forties with acute or convalescent COVID-19. The chain combines TRBV7-2 with TRBJ2-5; no clear D gene. The CDR3 region has the DNA TGTGCCAGCAGCCCTAACGGAGAGACCCAGTACTTC. Protein product: CASSPNGETQYF. Looking up the rest from reference TRBV7-2 and TRBJ2-5 gives the full variable domain: GAGVSQSPSNKVTEKGKDVELRCDPISGHTALYWYRQSLGQGLEFLIYFQGNSAPDKSGLPSDRFSAERTGGSVSTLTIQRTQQEDSAVYLCASSPNGETQYFGPGTRLLVL.